These T cell receptor beta chains were read from a single sample in a study of response to subunit inactivated influenza vaccine. TCRdb processed the RT-PCR reads anew with MiXCR; each CDR3 protein has one entry. The table includes about 500,000 distinct CDR3 sequences, 10% to 15% detected once. The specimen comprised PBMCs from blood, sampled about 6 weeks after vaccination. The receptors come from a man aged 50 to 59 who received an inactivated influenza vaccine. Both conserved end residues are part of each CDR3. The order of the fields is clone size, V gene, J gene, D gene, CDR3 protein, CDR3 DNA. The D gene is left open where the match is weak. Some rows mark clone size as missing; the rest say once, few, many or name a class of expanded clone.

few	TRBV4-3	TRBJ2-2	TRBD2	CASSQGLAGGVNTGELFF	TGCGCCAGCAGCCAAGGACTAGCGGGGGGCGTTAACACCGGGGAGCTGTTTTTT
NA	TRBV15	TRBJ2-6	TRBD1	CATEGRGGHGANVLTF	TGTGCCACCGAAGGGAGAGGGGGCCATGGGGCCAACGTCCTGACTTTC
few	TRBV6-1	TRBJ1-2	TRBD1	CASSPFGQGARSYGYTF	TGTGCCAGCAGTCCCTTTGGACAGGGGGCACGAAGCTATGGCTACACCTTC
NA	TRBV7-8	TRBJ2-1	TRBD2	CASSLDVAGGSLSYNEQFF	TGTGCCAGCAGCTTAGATGTAGCGGGAGGGTCCCTTTCCTACAATGAGCAGTTCTTC
NA	TRBV6-2/TRBV6-3	TRBJ2-7	NA	CASKTLNYEQYF	TGTGCCAGCAAGACACTGAACTACGAGCAGTACTTC
NA	TRBV13	TRBJ2-1	NA	CASSRGLGSAVEQFF	TGTGCCAGCAGCCGAGGCCTAGGTAGCGCCGTTGAGCAGTTCTTC
many	TRBV20-1	TRBJ2-7	TRBD2	CSAPRGAENEQYF	TGCAGTGCTCCGCGGGGGGCGGAGAACGAGCAGTACTTC
few	TRBV27	TRBJ2-7	NA	CASSLSGAGSAYEQYF	TGTGCCAGCAGTTTATCGGGGGCAGGCTCAGCCTACGAGCAGTACTTC
few	TRBV12-5	TRBJ2-1	NA	CASGRSAYNEQFF	TGTGCTAGTGGCAGATCCGCCTACAATGAGCAGTTCTTC
few	TRBV20-1	TRBJ2-5	NA	CSAARTGQETQYF	TGCAGTGCTGCCCGGACTGGACAAGAGACCCAGTACTTC
many	TRBV4-1	TRBJ1-2	NA	CASSHRNYGYTF	TGCGCCAGCAGCCACCGTAACTATGGCTACACCTTC
NA	TRBV28	TRBJ1-5	NA	CASSSVDLGGNQPQHF	TGTGCCAGCAGTTCAGTAGATTTGGGCGGAAATCAGCCCCAGCATTTT
NA	TRBV20-1	TRBJ2-2	NA	CSAVQGMGGELFF	TGCAGTGCTGTCCAAGGGATGGGCGGGGAGCTGTTTTTT
few	TRBV28	TRBJ2-1	NA	CASSFVAFSYNEQFF	TGTGCCAGCAGCTTCGTGGCGTTCTCCTACAATGAGCAGTTCTTC
few	TRBV6-5	TRBJ2-3	TRBD2	CASSYAGGPQDTQYF	TGTGCCAGCAGTTACGCGGGAGGGCCCCAAGATACGCAGTATTTT
few	TRBV29-1	TRBJ1-1	NA	CSVDQGFSWVEAFF	TGCAGCGTTGATCAGGGATTCTCGTGGGTTGAAGCTTTCTTT
NA	TRBV18	TRBJ2-7	NA	CASSREITDEQYF	TGTGCCAGCTCCCGGGAGATAACAGACGAGCAGTACTTC
few	TRBV28	TRBJ2-1	NA	CASSLDVHSTSYNEQFF	TGTGCCAGCAGTTTAGATGTCCACTCTACCTCCTACAATGAGCAGTTCTTC
many	TRBV20-1	TRBJ2-1	TRBD2	CSARTSGAYNEQFF	TGCAGTGCCCGGACTAGCGGGGCCTACAATGAGCAGTTCTTC
NA	TRBV7-9	TRBJ2-1	NA	CASSTSSSYNEQFF	TGTGCCAGCAGCACCTCGAGCTCCTACAATGAGCAGTTCTTC
few	TRBV10-3	TRBJ1-6	NA	CAIRRDSLGSPLHF	TGTGCCATCAGACGGGACTCCCTGGGGTCACCCCTCCACTTT
few	TRBV10-3	TRBJ2-3	TRBD2	CAISESGLADTQYF	TGTGCCATCAGTGAGTCTGGACTAGCAGATACGCAGTATTTT
few	TRBV6-2/TRBV6-3	TRBJ2-3	TRBD1	CASSYRGPSDTQYF	TGTGCCAGCAGTTACAGGGGGCCCTCAGATACGCAGTATTTT
few	TRBV27	TRBJ2-3	TRBD2	CASSRLAGGGTDTQYF	TGTGCCAGCAGCCGACTAGCGGGAGGGGGCACAGATACGCAGTATTTT
NA	TRBV28	TRBJ2-4	NA	CASSSESLAKNIQYF	TGTGCCAGCAGTTCCGAATCCCTAGCCAAAAACATTCAGTACTTC
NA	TRBV7-2	TRBJ2-1	TRBD2	CASSPQWGRANNEQFF	TGTGCCAGCAGCCCCCAGTGGGGGAGGGCCAACAATGAGCAGTTCTTC
few	TRBV5-1	TRBJ2-1	TRBD2	CASSFLAGDVGEQFF	TGCGCCAGCAGCTTCCTAGCGGGGGATGTGGGTGAGCAGTTCTTC
few	TRBV4-1	TRBJ2-1	TRBD2	CASSQVALATYNEQFF	TGCGCCAGCAGCCAAGTGGCACTAGCGACCTACAATGAGCAGTTCTTC
few	TRBV7-9	TRBJ1-1	NA	CASSLYWGWAFF	TGTGCCAGCAGCTTATATTGGGGCTGGGCTTTCTTT
NA	TRBV7-2	TRBJ2-1	TRBD2	CASSSLGLAEGNEQFF	TGTGCCAGCAGCTCCCTGGGACTAGCGGAGGGGAATGAGCAGTTCTTC
few	TRBV20-1	TRBJ2-1	NA	CSASRDSSYNEQFF	TGCAGTGCTAGCAGAGACAGCTCCTACAATGAGCAGTTCTTC
NA	TRBV9	TRBJ1-2	TRBD1	CASSVSRTGNYGYTF	TGTGCCAGCAGCGTATCCCGGACAGGGAACTATGGCTACACCTTC
NA	TRBV2	TRBJ1-5	NA	CASSAIRESNQPQHF	TGTGCCAGCAGTGCGATCAGGGAAAGCAATCAGCCCCAGCATTTT
NA	TRBV4-2	TRBJ2-1	NA	CASSQELGHYNEQFF	TGTGCCAGCAGCCAAGAATTGGGACACTACAATGAGCAGTTCTTC
NA	TRBV20-1	TRBJ2-1	NA	CSARARTRGYEQFF	TGCAGTGCTAGAGCTCGGACCAGGGGATATGAGCAGTTCTTC
few	TRBV29-1	TRBJ1-4	TRBD1	CSVSGGLNEKLFF	TGCAGCGTTTCAGGGGGTTTAAATGAAAAACTGTTTTTT
NA	TRBV7-9	TRBJ2-1	NA	CASSPPAGETGNEQFF	TGTGCCAGCAGCCCCCCCGCAGGGGAAACTGGGAATGAGCAGTTCTTC
NA	TRBV7-2	TRBJ2-7	NA	CASSPRLFSYEQYF	TGTGCCAGCAGCCCCCGACTGTTCTCCTACGAGCAGTACTTC
NA	TRBV6-5	TRBJ1-2	TRBD1	CASSHGTGGRSYGYTF	TGTGCCAGCAGTCACGGGACAGGGGGTCGTAGTTATGGCTACACCTTC
NA	TRBV20-1	TRBJ2-3	NA	CSARGWYSSTDTQYF	TGCAGTGCTAGAGGGTGGTACTCTAGCACAGATACGCAGTATTTT
many	TRBV12-3/TRBV12-4	TRBJ2-2	TRBD2	CASSPLAGAGELFF	TGTGCCAGCAGTCCGTTAGCGGGAGCCGGGGAGCTGTTTTTT
few	TRBV9	TRBJ2-3	NA	CASSVGGGRSTDTQYF	TGTGCCAGCAGCGTAGGTGGGGGGCGGAGCACAGATACGCAGTATTTT
few	TRBV29-1	TRBJ2-5	NA	CSVEDAIRETQYF	TGCAGCGTTGAAGATGCTATACGGGAGACCCAGTACTTC
many	TRBV9	TRBJ2-1	TRBD2	CASSVGGGPHNEQFF	TGTGCCAGCAGCGTAGGGGGAGGGCCCCACAATGAGCAGTTCTTC